This T cell receptor (beta chain) was obtained from a study of blood T cell repertoires in COVID-19. For the study at large: Whether acute or convalescent, the COVID-19 samples came from the United States, Italy and Spain.

In the authors' workflow: Estimated nucleated cell counts came from reference gene primer amplification. Sequencing was performed with immunoSEQ multiplex PCR; in TCRdb, only in-frame clones are kept and a portion is missing. Clone size and V and J calls were adopted from that table, with D and trimming inferred from the DNA. The repertoire holds 180,000 or so clones, with roughly nine tenths as singletons. Recruitment covered about 25 US areas and drew participants whose ages spanned roughly 18 to 100 years. Which cohort a participant joined came from the clinical history participants gave. Material for sequencing was PBMCs or T cells enriched from blood (not recorded which). The receptor comes from a human donor with acute COVID-19. The donor label of this sample is uncertain.

The CDR3 sequence: CASSPPIAVSTSSTDTQYF. The CDR3 coding sequence is TGTGCCAGCAGCCCTCCAATCGCGGTCTCAACGTCTAGCACAGATACGCAGTATTTT. J is TRBJ2-3 and V is TRBV5-4; D not resolved. CDR1 is SGHNT, CDR2 YYREEE, per germline (reference sequence). V gave up 4 bases and J gave up 0 bases, with 24 bases separating them. The CDR3 consists of 19 residues. The full variable domain, completed using reference TRBV5-4 and TRBJ2-3, is ETGVTQSPTHLIKTRGQQVTLRCSSQSGHNTVSWYQQALGQGPQFIFQYYREEENGRGNFPPRFSGLQFPNYSSELNVNALELDDSALYLCASSPPIAVSTSSTDTQYFGPGTRLTVL.